The next 30 T cell receptor beta chains were all read from a single sample in a study of CD8 T cells in ankylosing spondylitis. TCRdb recomputed calls from the 5' RACE reads with MiXCR, one row per CDR3 protein. The repertoire holds fewer than 250,000 distinct CDR3 sequences, with 20% to 30% as singletons. The sequenced sample was blood, either unsorted or a sorted T cell fraction (not recorded which). Receptor source: a male donor with ankylosing spondylitis or in good health (not recorded which).

This clonotype was recorded at least ten times. The rearrangement links TRBV28 to TRBJ2-7; D possibly uses TRBD1 or TRBD2 (5 bases each). Trimming shortened V by 3 bases and J by 1 base, and 13 bases separated the two germline ends. CDR3 length: 15 amino acids. CDR1 and CDR2 from the germline V gene are MDHEN and SYDVKM. CDR3 sequence reads: CASSFGGEESYEQYF. As DNA, the CDR3 is TGTGCCAGCAGTTTTGGGGGAGAGGAGTCCTACGAGCAGTACTTC.

The rearrangement uses TRBV2 and TRBJ1-2; no firm D call. Looked up from germline, CDR1 is SNHLY and CDR2 is FYNNEI. The CDR3 runs 15 residues. V was trimmed by 4 bases and J by 0 bases, leaving 12 bases between them. CDR3 nucleotides: TGTGCCAGCAGTGTCGGGCAGCCTGCTAACTATGGCTACACCTTC. It translates to CASSVGQPANYGYTF.

The rearrangement uses TRBV4-1 and TRBJ2-7; tentatively, D is TRBD1 or TRBD2 (5 bases each). The CDR3 contains 13 residues. The germline gives CDR1 MGHRA, CDR2 YSYEKL. Deletions cut 4 bases from V and 3 bases from J, with 10 bases between. The CDR3 region is CASSLRGDYEQYF. Written as DNA, the CDR3 is TGCGCCAGCAGCCTACGAGGGGACTACGAGCAGTACTTC.

The gene calls are TRBV18 and TRBJ2-3; 7 bases match TRBD1. Germline V gene lookup returns CDR1 KGHSH and CDR2 LQKENI. The CDR3 consists of 15 residues. V lost 3 bases and J lost 0; bases outside the gene matches: 3. The CDR3 DNA follows: TGTGCCAGCTCACCGGGACAGCGCAGCACAGATACGCAGTATTTT. This encodes CASSPGQRSTDTQYF.

The CDR3 DNA is TGTGCCAGCAGGCGGGACGGAGGTTACAATGAGCAGTTCTTC. This sequence encodes CASRRDGGYNEQFF. The chain joins TRBV12-3 or TRBV12-4 to TRBJ2-1, with D possibly being TRBD2 (6 bases). There are 14 residues in the CDR3. Trimming pared 6 bases from V and 4 bases from J, leaving 13 bases between.

In this sample, this clonotype turned up many times. V is TRBV7-2 and J is TRBJ1-4; no clear D. This CDR3 is 12 amino acids long. V was clipped by 1 base and J by 15 bases, with 12 bases between them. Germline V gene lookup returns CDR1 SGHTA and CDR2 FQGNSA. CDR3 amino acids: CASSLDSGVLFF. CDR3 bases: TGTGCCAGCAGCTTAGACTCGGGAGTGTTGTTTTTT.

This clonotype was found many times. The V and J genes are TRBV6-5 and TRBJ2-3; 10 nucleotides agree with TRBD2. The CDR3 extends over 18 amino acids. Trimming took 0 bases from V and 8 from J; bases not matched to a gene: 14. CDR1 and CDR2 (germline): MNHEY, SVGAGI. CDR3 residues: CASSYSGATSGATGTQYF. The CDR3 nucleotides are TGTGCCAGCAGTTACTCGGGGGCCACTAGCGGGGCCACGGGTACGCAGTATTTT.

In the case of this clonotype: Just one base apart from a much larger clone, this may be a read error. The chain uses TRBV24-1 and TRBJ2-1; 7 bases line up with TRBD1. CDR1 and CDR2 (germline): KGHDR, SFDVKD. J was trimmed by 5 bases and V by 5 bases; bases with no gene match: 14. The CDR3 contains 17 residues. The CDR3 DNA is TGTGCCACCAGTGCCCCACGACAGGGAACGTCCCACAATGAGCAGTTCTTC. Translating it yields CATSAPRQGTSHNEQFF.

This clonotype showed up just once. The chain combines TRBV6-1 with TRBJ2-7; 11 bases align to TRBD2. Germline V lookup: CDR1 MNHNS, CDR2 SASEGT. The junction had 7 bases not matched to a gene; V was cut back by 6 bases and J by 0 bases. This CDR3 has 16 residues. CDR3 protein: CASSGTSGTSSYEQYF. The DNA for the CDR3 is TGTGCCAGCAGCGGGACTAGCGGCACCAGCTCCTACGAGCAGTACTTC.

The table lists this clonotype with many counts. This sequence joins TRBV7-2 and TRBJ2-3; D possibly corresponds to TRBD2 (5 bases). Looked up from germline, CDR1 is SGHTA and CDR2 is FQGNSA. V lost 3 bases to trimming and J lost 3 bases, with 13 bases between them. The length of the CDR3 is 15 residues. The CDR3 loop is CASSFGRGSTDTQYF. The CDR3 DNA reads as TGTGCCAGCAGCTTCGGACGGGGTTCGACAGATACGCAGTATTTT.

There are a few counts of this clonotype. V gene TRBV10-3 combines with J gene TRBJ1-3; D remains unclear. In germline, CDR1 is ENHRY, CDR2 SYGVKD. The CDR3 runs to 14 residues. V lost 4 bases to trimming and J lost 3 bases, with 10 bases between them. The chain's CDR3 is CAISAGPGGNTIYF. In DNA, the CDR3 is TGTGCCATCAGTGCGGGCCCGGGTGGAAACACCATATATTTT.

In this sample, this clonotype turned up a few times. This rearrangement joins TRBV6-1 to TRBJ2-1; TRBD2 agrees at 7 bases. The germline CDR1 and CDR2 sequences are MNHNS and SASEGT. This CDR3 has 17 residues. Trimming cost V 6 bases and J 4 bases; bases outside gene matches: 15. The CDR3 sequence: CASSPEVGGPSYNEQFF. CDR3 DNA sequence: TGTGCCAGCAGCCCCGAGGTGGGAGGGCCCTCGTACAATGAGCAGTTCTTC.

This clonotype showed up many times. V and J are TRBV4-2 and TRBJ2-1, with D tentatively TRBD2 (6 bases). Trimming shortened V by 2 bases and J by 0 bases, and 8 bases separated the two germline ends. Germline V gene sequence: CDR1 LGHNA, CDR2 YNFKEQ. CDR3 length equals 15 residues. The DNA of the CDR3 is TGTGCCAGCAGCCAAAATAGCGGCTCCTACAATGAGCAGTTCTTC. It yields the protein CASSQNSGSYNEQFF.

The DNA for the CDR3 is TGCGCCAGCAGCCGGCATGGACAGACTAATGAAAAACTGTTTTTT. Protein sequence: CASSRHGQTNEKLFF. The gene calls are TRBV4-3 and TRBJ1-4, with D possibly being TRBD1 (6 bases). Trimming removed 4 bases at V and 2 bases at J, with 11 bases between. Germline V gives CDR1 LGHNA, CDR2 YSLEER. CDR3 length equals 15 residues.

This chain links TRBV24-1 with TRBJ2-5; perhaps TRBD2 as D (6 bases). Germline values: CDR1 KGHDR, CDR2 SFDVKD. There are 15 residues in the CDR3. V lost 5 bases and J 4 bases, leaving 16 bases between the germline ends. The CDR3 reads CATSGGRVEGETQYF. CDR3 bases: TGTGCCACCAGTGGGGGCAGGGTGGAGGGAGAGACCCAGTACTTC.

The chain employs TRBV4-3 and TRBJ2-2, with D tentatively TRBD1 (5 bases). In germline, CDR1 is LGHNA, CDR2 YSLEER. The V end lost 1 base, the J end lost 1 base, and 13 bases lay between the germline ends. This CDR3 is built from 17 residues. CDR3 residues: CASSQVGREENTGELFF. The CDR3, as DNA: TGCGCCAGCAGCCAAGTAGGCAGGGAAGAGAACACCGGGGAGCTGTTTTTT.

Ten or more counts support this clonotype. This chain links TRBV12-3 or TRBV12-4 with TRBJ2-2, with D uncertain. The V end was cut by 8 bases, the J end by 2 bases, with 12 bases between. This CDR3 region has 14 residues. The CDR3 DNA is TGTGCCAGCTCCGACAACCGCAACACCGGGGAGCTGTTTTTT. Translated, it gives CASSDNRNTGELFF.

This clonotype was seen more than once but under ten times. The CDR3 region has the DNA TGTGCCAGCAGCCAAGATACAGCCTACGAGCAGTACTTC. Translating gives CASSQDTAYEQYF. This chain connects TRBV3-1 to TRBJ2-7; D gene uncertain. The ends were cut back, 0 bases at V and 2 bases at J, with 5 bases in the middle. Germline V gene lookup returns CDR1 LGHDT and CDR2 YNNKEL (reference sequence). The CDR3 sequence is 13 residues long.

The chain combines TRBV5-1 with TRBJ2-5; maybe TRBD1 (6 bases). The germline gives CDR1 SGHRS, CDR2 YFSETQ. Between the trimmed V and J ends, which lost 4 bases and 3 bases, there was a span of 16 bases. The CDR3 is 15 residues long. DNA of the CDR3: TGCGCCAGCAGCCTGGCTACGGACAGTGAAGAGACCCAGTACTTC. Protein product: CASSLATDSEETQYF.

CDR3 region: CAISGTGGFNEQFF. CDR3 sequence (DNA): TGTGCCATCAGTGGGACAGGGGGGTTCAATGAGCAGTTCTTC. J is TRBJ2-1 and V is TRBV10-3; the match to TRBD1 covers 10 bases. The CDR3 is 14 amino acids. CDR1 and CDR2 (germline): ENHRY, SYGVKD. J gave up 6 bases and V 4 bases, and 3 bases lay outside the gene matches.

The table lists this clonotype with many counts. The chain couples TRBV28 to TRBJ2-3, with unresolved D. Germline V gene sequence: CDR1 MDHEN, CDR2 SYDVKM. This CDR3 is built from 16 residues. V was pared by 5 bases and J by 2 bases, with 17 bases between. The DNA for the CDR3 is TGTGCCAGCAGTCCCGCCTTGCTTATTCTCACAGATACGCAGTATTTT. Translated: CASSPALLILTDTQYF.

V and J are TRBV9 and TRBJ2-1; TRBD2 aligns across 7 bases. In germline, CDR1 is SGDLS, CDR2 YYNGEE. CDR3 length equals 14 residues. V was pared by 3 bases and J by 0 bases, with 0 bases of the junction left unmatched. The CDR3 DNA sequence: TGTGCCAGCAGCGCGGGAGGCTCCTACAATGAGCAGTTCTTC. Protein sequence: CASSAGGSYNEQFF.

This clonotype was detected only a few times. The chain joins TRBV6-5 to TRBJ2-7; 7 bases are shared with TRBD2. This CDR3 comprises 14 residues. Germline V gives CDR1 MNHEY, CDR2 SVGAGI. V lost 2 bases to trimming and J lost 9 bases; unmatched junction nucleotides: 10. The CDR3 protein is CASSYDGRNMVQYF. As DNA, the CDR3 is TGTGCCAGCAGTTACGACGGGAGGAACATGGTGCAGTACTTC.

This clonotype was counted only a few times. The V gene is TRBV10-3, the J gene TRBJ2-5, with D possibly TRBD1 on 6 matching bases. CDR1 ENHRY and CDR2 SYGVKD come from the germline V gene. Trimming took off 4 bases at V and 5 bases at J, with 14 bases between the two ends. The CDR3 is made up of 14 amino acids. CDR3 nucleotide sequence: TGTGCCATCAGTGTGTTACAGGGTTTGGAGACCCAGTACTTC. This sequence encodes CAISVLQGLETQYF.

The chain combines TRBV20-1 with TRBJ2-1; D possibly matches TRBD1 or TRBD2 (5 bases each). Germline-derived CDR1 and CDR2 are DFQATT and SNEGSKA (reference sequence). This CDR3 contains 14 residues. Trimming shortened V by 6 bases and J by 4 bases, and 16 bases separated the two germline ends. The CDR3 here is CSAIGRGAYNEQFF. Here the CDR3 DNA reads TGCAGTGCCATCGGCCGAGGGGCTTACAATGAGCAGTTCTTC.

This clonotype was found many times. The V gene is TRBV29-1, the J gene TRBJ2-7, with 11 bases fitting TRBD1. J gave up 2 bases and V 6 bases, and 18 bases lay outside the gene matches. CDR1 is SQVTM and CDR2 is ANQGSEA in the germline V gene. The CDR3 loop spans 18 amino acids. CDR3 DNA: TGCAGCGTGATAGGACAGGGGGCGATTCATCAGGGGGCCTACGAGCAGTACTTC. It is translated as CSVIGQGAIHQGAYEQYF.

V is TRBV6-1 and J is TRBJ1-1, with D perhaps TRBD1 (5 bases). The ends were cut back, 5 bases at V and 1 base at J, with 14 bases in the middle. This CDR3 region has 15 residues. CDR1 is MNHNS and CDR2 is SASEGT in the germline V gene. The CDR3 coding sequence is TGTGCCAGCAGTAGGGGTCCTTTACCGAACACTGAAGCTTTCTTT. Translation gives CASSRGPLPNTEAFF.

This clonotype was seen many times. J is TRBJ2-7 and V is TRBV5-6; D may be TRBD2 (5 bases). Germline CDR1 and CDR2: SGHDT and YYEEEE. The CDR3 is 13 residues long. Trimming removed 7 bases from V and 7 bases from J, with 18 bases in between. CDR3 DNA sequence: TGTGCCAGCCGACAACAGAGGGTTGGGGAGCAGTACTTC. Amino acids: CASRQQRVGEQYF.

CDR3 sequence reads: CASSLQSGTSTDTQYF. The CDR3 nucleotides read TGTGCCAGCAGCCTACAGAGCGGGACTAGCACAGATACGCAGTATTTT. V gene TRBV2 combines with J gene TRBJ2-3, with 7 bases lining up with TRBD2. The CDR3 is made up of 16 amino acids. After removal of 6 bases from V and 0 bases from J, the junction contained 9 bases not matched to a gene. From germline, CDR1 is SNHLY and CDR2 FYNNEI. Together with reference TRBV2 and TRBJ2-3, the CDR3 gives the full variable domain: EPEVTQTPSHQVTQMGQEVILRCVPISNHLYFYWYRQILGQKVEFLVSFYNNEISEKSEIFDDQFSVERPDGSNFTLKIRSTKLEDSAMYFCASSLQSGTSTDTQYFGPGTRLTVL.

This clonotype was recorded at least ten times. This sequence joins TRBV20-1 and TRBJ2-1; 10 bases agree with TRBD2. The CDR3 spans 13 residues. V shed 6 bases, J shed 5 bases, and the junction held 4 bases outside the gene matches. Germline lookup yields CDR1 DFQATT and CDR2 SNEGSKA (reference sequence). The CDR3, as DNA: TGCAGTGCCAAGGGACTAGCGAACAATGAGCAGTTCTTC. It specifies CSAKGLANNEQFF.